A single sample is the source of the 18 T cell receptor beta chains below, sequenced in a study of cytotoxic CD8 clonotypes in ibrutinib-treated CLL. TCRdb's copy holds only in-frame clones and misses some; the assay was immunoSEQ multiplex PCR. The sample includes more than 150,000 clones, 72% seen only once; the top ten take roughly 13%. The sequencing used PBMCs, collected after 24 months of ibrutinib treatment. The receptors stem from a human donor with chronic lymphocytic leukemia.

The chain uses TRBV5-1 and TRBJ2-3; 11 bases are shared with TRBD2. Per germline, CDR1 SGHRS and CDR2 YFSETQ. The CDR3 has 16 residues. With 5 bases clipped from V and 0 bases from J, the junction kept 5 bases outside the gene matches. DNA for the CDR3: TGCGCCAGCAGACCGGGACTAGCGGAGAGCACAGATACGCAGTATTTT. Amino acid sequence: CASRPGLAESTDTQYF.

The table lists this clone with a count of one. The genes are TRBV5-4 and TRBJ2-6; D not resolved. V was clipped by 0 bases and J by 0 bases, with 13 bases between them. The length of the CDR3 is 18 residues. Per germline, CDR1 SGHNT and CDR2 YYREEE (reference sequence). CDR3 bases: TGTGCCAGCAGCTTGGCCAATGCAATTTACTCTGGGGCCAACGTCCTGACTTTC. Translating gives CASSLANAIYSGANVLTF.

Concerning this clone: At one of its ends the junction is not consistent with the germline gene, which may arise from a read error. This chain joins TRBV5-4 and TRBJ2-7; 7 positions agree with TRBD1. The CDR3 covers 18 residues. Germline loops: CDR1 SGHNT, CDR2 YYREEE (reference sequence). In DNA, the CDR3 is TGCGCCAGCAGCCAAGCACCGGACCCCGGGACAGAACCCTACGAGCAGTACTTC. Its protein is CASSQAPDPGTEPYEQYF.

V gene TRBV29-1 combines with J gene TRBJ2-1; D unclear. The germline V gene has CDR1 SQVTM and CDR2 ANQGSEA. Trimming pared 6 bases from V and 0 bases from J, leaving 9 bases between. The CDR3 has 13 residues. In nucleotides, the CDR3 is TGCAGCGTCATAGCCCGCTCCTACAATGAGCAGTTCTTC. As protein: CSVIARSYNEQFF.

The chain combines TRBV5-4 with TRBJ2-7; TRBD2 might be the D (6 bases). Germline CDR1 reads SGHNT; CDR2 reads YYREEE (reference sequence). This CDR3 has 14 amino acids. Deletions cut 4 bases from V and 5 bases from J, with 16 bases between. CDR3 in amino acids: CASSPWRGSHEQYF. CDR3 bases: TGTGCCAGCAGCCCCTGGCGGGGTAGCCACGAGCAGTACTTC. Filled out from reference TRBV5-4 and TRBJ2-7, the complete variable domain reads ETGVTQSPTHLIKTRGQQVTLRCSSQSGHNTVSWYQQALGQGPQFIFQYYREEENGRGNFPPRFSGLQFPNYSSELNVNALELDDSALYLCASSPWRGSHEQYFGPGTRLTVT.

The V call is TRBV7-2, the J call TRBJ2-3; D might be TRBD1 or TRBD2, each matching 6 bases. The V and J ends lost 5 bases and 2 bases respectively, with 14 bases between them. Per germline, CDR1 SGHTA and CDR2 FQGNSA. The CDR3 contains 15 residues. The CDR3 DNA sequence: TGTGCCAGCAGCCCCAACTGGGGGGCCACAGATACGCAGTATTTT. It yields the protein CASSPNWGATDTQYF.

The chain is built from TRBV30 and TRBJ1-2, with D possibly being TRBD1 (5 bases). CDR3 length: 13 residues. The V gene's germline CDR1 is GTSNPN and CDR2 SVGIG (reference sequence). Trimming left V 5 bases short and J 4 bases short, with 14 bases between. The CDR3 coding sequence is TGTGCCTGGTGCCCCGTGGGGGGCTATGGCTACACCTTC. Amino acid sequence: CAWCPVGGYGYTF.

V usage is TRBV29-1 and J usage is TRBJ1-4, with unresolved D. V was pared by 4 bases and J by 0 bases, with 9 bases between. In germline, CDR1 is SQVTM, CDR2 ANQGSEA. The CDR3 is made up of 14 amino acids. The CDR3 coding sequence is TGCAGCGTTGCCGCGGGTGCAACTAATGAAAAACTGTTTTTT. It yields the protein CSVAAGATNEKLFF.

The chain links TRBV12-5 to TRBJ2-7, with TRBD2 matching 10 bases. CDR1 and CDR2 (germline): LGHNT, FRNRAP. V lost 6 bases, J lost 10 bases, and 9 bases stayed unmatched. The CDR3 consists of 13 residues. Written as DNA, the CDR3 is TGTGCTAGTGGGAGTCTAGCGGGAGCGATTCAGTACTTC. Its translation: CASGSLAGAIQYF.

This clone appeared a few times. This chain joins TRBV27 and TRBJ1-2, with 7 positions matching TRBD1. This CDR3 spans 14 amino acids. Germline V gene lookup returns CDR1 MNHEY and CDR2 SMNVEV (reference sequence). Trimming at V came to 5 bases and at J to 5 bases, leaving 8 bases not matched to a gene. CDR3 amino acids: CASSPDRLPYGYTF. In DNA form, the CDR3 reads TGTGCCAGCAGTCCGGACAGGTTGCCGTATGGCTACACCTTC.

CDR3: CAWSVRYRGSYEQYF. The DNA for the CDR3 is TGTGCCTGGAGTGTACGTTACAGGGGTTCCTACGAGCAGTACTTC. This chain connects TRBV30 to TRBJ2-7, with 7 nucleotides matching TRBD1. J was trimmed by 1 base and V by 0 bases; bases with no gene match: 6. Germline CDR1 is GTSNPN and CDR2 is SVGIG (reference sequence). CDR3 length: 15 amino acids.

A few counts support this clone. The rearrangement joins TRBV5-1 to TRBJ1-2; TRBD1 aligns across 7 bases. The CDR3 has 13 residues. Germline loops: CDR1 SGHRS, CDR2 YFSETQ. The V and J ends lost 1 base and 4 bases, in that order; junction bases with no gene match: 1. The DNA for the CDR3 is TGCGCCAGCAGCTTGAGGGACAGCTATGGCTACACCTTC. Its translation: CASSLRDSYGYTF.

The rearrangement links TRBV27 to TRBJ2-7; 11 nucleotides line up with TRBD2. The CDR3 is made up of 14 amino acids. Losses at the gene ends were 3 bases for V and 4 bases for J; bases not matched to a gene: 2. Germline CDR1 MNHEY, CDR2 SMNVEV (reference sequence). The CDR3: CASSFVAGGYEQYF. In DNA, the CDR3 is TGTGCCAGCAGTTTCGTAGCGGGAGGGTACGAGCAGTACTTC.

The chain joins TRBV27 to TRBJ2-7, with 7 bases lining up with TRBD2. V dropped 4 bases and J dropped 6; count of bases not matched to a gene: 0. The length of the CDR3 is 11 residues. The germline V gene has CDR1 MNHEY and CDR2 SMNVEV (reference sequence). The CDR3 DNA sequence: TGTGCCAGCAGTTGGGGGGGCGAGCAGTACTTC. It codes for CASSWGGEQYF.

J is TRBJ2-5 and V is TRBV4-3, with TRBD2 identical over 11 bases. CDR3 length equals 18 residues. Trimming cost V 0 bases and J 5 bases; bases outside gene matches: 11. Germline CDR1 is LGHNA and CDR2 is YSLEER. CDR3 sequence (DNA): TGCGCCAGCAGCCAAGACCGCGGACTAGCGGGTACGGGGGAGACCCAGTACTTC. This gives the protein CASSQDRGLAGTGETQYF.

This rearrangement joins TRBV9 to TRBJ2-1; 8 bases are shared with TRBD2. V shed 0 bases and J 4 bases; nucleotides not matched to a gene: 6. Germline values: CDR1 SGDLS, CDR2 YYNGEE. The length of the CDR3 is 16 residues. CDR3 nucleotide sequence: TGTGCCAGCAGCGTAGGGGCGAGCGGGAGTTACAATGAGCAGTTCTTC. Protein product: CASSVGASGSYNEQFF.

This chain connects TRBV11-2 to TRBJ1-2; D remains unclear. This CDR3 is 14 amino acids long. V lost 4 bases, J lost 3 bases, and 12 bases lay in between. Germline lookup yields CDR1 SGHAT and CDR2 FQNNGV. CDR3 DNA sequence: TGTGCCAGCAGCTCGATCCGAAAGGACTATGGCTACACCTTC. It yields the protein CASSSIRKDYGYTF.

This clone was counted once. V is TRBV30 and J is TRBJ2-1, with 10 nucleotides matching TRBD2. The CDR3 contains 15 residues. Per the germline V gene, CDR1 is GTSNPN and CDR2 is SVGIG (reference sequence). The V segment lost 3 bases and the J segment 3 bases; nucleotides outside the gene matches: 5. The CDR3 bases are TGTGCCTGGAGCAGGACTAGCGGCAACTACAATGAGCAGTTCTTC. Its translation: CAWSRTSGNYNEQFF.